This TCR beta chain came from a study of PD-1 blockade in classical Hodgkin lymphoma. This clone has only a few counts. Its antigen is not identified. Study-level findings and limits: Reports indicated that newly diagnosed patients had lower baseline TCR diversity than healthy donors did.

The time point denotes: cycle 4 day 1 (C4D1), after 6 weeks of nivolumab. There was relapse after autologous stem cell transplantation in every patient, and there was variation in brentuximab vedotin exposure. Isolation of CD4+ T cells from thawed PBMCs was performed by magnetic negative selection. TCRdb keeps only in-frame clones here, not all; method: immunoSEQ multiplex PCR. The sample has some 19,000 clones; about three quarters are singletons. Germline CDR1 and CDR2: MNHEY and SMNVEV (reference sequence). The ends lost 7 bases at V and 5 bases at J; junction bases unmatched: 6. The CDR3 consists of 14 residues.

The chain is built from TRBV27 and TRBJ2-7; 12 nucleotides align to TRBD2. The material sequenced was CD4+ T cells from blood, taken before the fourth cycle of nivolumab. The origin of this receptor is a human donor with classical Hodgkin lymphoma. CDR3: CASTRLAGDDEQYF. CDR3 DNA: TGTGCCAGCACCCGACTAGCGGGAGACGACGAGCAGTACTTC.